A single T cell receptor (beta chain) is shown here with its context. What it recognizes is unknown. This entry comes from a study of lymphopenia after photon versus proton radiotherapy. Study-wide results and limits: Proton therapy kept repertoires fairly stable, unlike photons, which gained effector/memory cells.

Trimming cost V 1 base and J 7 bases; bases outside gene matches: 8. This CDR3 is built from 16 residues. Looked up from germline, CDR1 is MNHNS and CDR2 is SASEGT. Generated by immunoSEQ multiplex PCR, the TCRdb table keeps only in-frame clones and is missing some. The sample has 15,000 or so clones; about nine tenths are singletons. Source: peripheral blood, taken from a patient treated with proton-based radiotherapy. This TCR was recovered from a man aged 70 or older with pancreatic cancer. This chain connects TRBV6-1 to TRBJ1-2, with TRBD1 matching 11 bases. The CDR3 here is CASSEEGQGGGSGYTF. The CDR3 bases are TGTGCCAGCAGTGAAGAGGGACAGGGGGGAGGCTCTGGCTACACCTTC.